A selection of T cell receptor beta chains follows, all from one sample in a study of blood T cell repertoires in COVID-19. Produced via immunoSEQ multiplex PCR; TCRdb's table is partial and in-frame only. This sample has 200,000 to 250,000 clones, with 83% found just once. The material sequenced was peripheral blood. The receptors here all came from a woman in her 30s with COVID-19, enrolled during active disease. CDR3s include the opening cysteine and the closing phenylalanine or tryptophan. The D gene is left open where the match is weak. Clone sizes are given selectively: once, few, many, or a class where the clone is expanded.

>TRBJ1-1|TRBD1|NA|TRBV27
CASSSQGANTEAFF
TGTGCCAGCAGTTCTCAGGGGGCTAACACTGAAGCTTTCTTT
>TRBJ1-6|TRBD1|NA|TRBV12-5
CASGSGQLISPLHF
TGTGCTAGTGGCTCGGGACAGCTTATTTCACCCCTCCACTTT
>TRBJ2-5|TRBD2|NA|TRBV19
CASSLGLAGGPYQETQYF
TGTGCCAGTAGTTTAGGACTAGCGGGGGGACCGTACCAAGAGACCCAGTACTTC
>TRBJ2-4|NA|NA|TRBV28
CASSLIQERNQYF
TGTGCCAGCAGTTTAATTCAGGAAAGGAATCAGTACTTC
>TRBJ2-5|TRBD1|once|TRBV18
CASSPLGQGQETQYF
TGTGCCAGCTCACCGTTGGGACAGGGACAAGAGACCCAGTACTTC
>TRBJ2-1|NA|NA|TRBV7-7
CASSPGTIDLNEQFF
TGTGCCAGCAGCCCCGGGACAATCGACCTCAATGAGCAGTTCTTC
>TRBJ2-1|NA|NA|TRBV6-5
CASSPSTDNEQFF
TGTGCCAGCAGTCCCTCGACAGACAATGAGCAGTTCTTC
>TRBJ2-7|NA|few|TRBV7-9
CASSLAGRGLSEQYF
TGTGCCAGCAGCTTAGCTGGCAGGGGCCTGAGCGAGCAGTACTTC
>TRBJ1-1|NA|NA|TRBV13
CASSPHSGNTEAFF
TGTGCCAGCAGCCCCCACAGCGGGAACACTGAAGCTTTCTTT
>TRBJ1-1|NA|NA|TRBV19
CASSIGDTMNTEAFF
TGTGCCAGTAGTATAGGGGACACCATGAACACTGAAGCTTTCTTT
>TRBJ2-1|NA|NA|TRBV6-6
CASSTGNEQFF
TGTGCCAGCAGTACCGGGAATGAGCAGTTCTTC
>TRBJ1-1|NA|NA|TRBV19
CASKADLANTEAFF
TGTGCCAGTAAAGCGGACCTGGCGAACACTGAAGCTTTCTTT
>TRBJ2-1|TRBD1|NA|TRBV7-8
CASSFYRGGYNEQFF
TGTGCCAGCAGCTTCTACAGGGGTGGGTACAATGAGCAGTTCTTC
>TRBJ2-7|TRBD2|NA|TRBV6-5
CASTSGRARGYEQYF
TGTGCCAGCACCAGCGGGAGGGCCAGAGGCTACGAGCAGTACTTC
>TRBJ1-2|NA|NA|TRBV16
CASSQSDPGTGGYTF
TGTGCCAGCAGCCAATCTGACCCGGGCACAGGTGGCTACACCTTC
>TRBJ2-1|NA|NA|TRBV7-2
CASSLRYREPRPSNNEQFF
TGTGCCAGCAGCTTACGATATCGGGAGCCTCGGCCCTCCAACAATGAGCAGTTCTTC
>TRBJ1-6|NA|NA|TRBV14
CASSQVQNSPLHF
TGTGCCAGCAGCCAAGTCCAAAATTCACCCCTCCACTTT